This TCR beta chain originates from a study of blood T cell repertoires in COVID-19. Participant-reported clinical history was the basis for cohort assignment. CDR3 length: 11 residues. Trimming cost V 3 bases and J 8 bases, with 5 bases left between them. CDR1 and CDR2 from the germline V gene are MNHEY and SVGEGT. Libraries were prepared by immunoSEQ multiplex PCR; TCRdb keeps only in-frame clonotypes and omits some of them. The sample yields approximately 140,000 clones, around 90% seen once. This sequence was found in a woman aged 40 to 50 who had been exposed to COVID-19. The chain is built from TRBV6-2 or TRBV6-3 and TRBJ2-1; D is unresolved. Sequencing used PBMCs or T cells enriched from blood (not recorded which). CDR3 amino acids: CASSYFDEQFF. The CDR3 nucleotides read TGTGCCAGCAGTTATTTCGATGAGCAGTTCTTC.